Presented here are 25 T cell receptor beta chains from one specimen sequenced in a study of OX40 agonist ivuxolimab in advanced cancers. Method: immunoSEQ multiplex PCR; TCRdb's copy keeps in-frame clones and lacks some. The sample holds about 79,000 clones, around 91% seen once. The source material was CD4+ or CD8+ T cells sorted from blood, sampled in a trial of the OX40 agonist ivuxolimab. These TCRs come from an adult with an advanced solid tumor such as melanoma, head and neck, liver or kidney cancer.

The chain has TRBV7-6 and TRBJ2-1; tentative D call: TRBD1 (5 bases). Germline V lookup: CDR1 SGHVS, CDR2 FNYEAQ. This CDR3 has 16 residues. Trimming cost V 4 bases and J 8 bases, with 21 bases left between them. The CDR3 bases are TGTGCCAGCAGCTCGAGGTCGGTGGGGCCCGGCGATGAGCAGTTCTTC. Amino acid sequence: CASSSRSVGPGDEQFF.

The rearrangement links TRBV6-1 to TRBJ1-2, with a weak D call TRBD1 (6 bases). The CDR3 length is 13 residues. The ends were cut back, 1 base at V and 10 bases at J, with 13 bases in the middle. Germline V gives CDR1 MNHNS, CDR2 SASEGT. CDR3 loop: CASSEGRGEDYTF. The CDR3, as DNA: TGTGCCAGCAGTGAAGGCAGGGGAGAGGACTACACCTTC.

The chain uses TRBV9 and TRBJ2-3, with D perhaps matching TRBD1 or TRBD2 (5 bases each). This CDR3 has 15 residues. Per germline, CDR1 SGDLS and CDR2 YYNGEE. V was trimmed by 0 bases and J by 6 bases, leaving 14 bases between them. The CDR3 sequence: CASSVGSQGPDTQYF. CDR3 bases: TGTGCCAGCAGCGTAGGAAGCCAGGGACCCGATACGCAGTATTTT.

This clone has more than one count but fewer than ten. The J gene is TRBJ2-7, the V gene TRBV5-1, with TRBD1 identical over 7 bases. This CDR3 spans 15 amino acids. Germline V CDR1 and CDR2: SGHRS, YFSETQ. The ends lost 1 base at V and 2 bases at J; junction bases unmatched: 6. The CDR3 is CASSLSPGQPYEQYF. For the CDR3, the DNA is TGCGCCAGCAGCTTGTCCCCGGGACAGCCCTACGAGCAGTACTTC.

The CDR3 bases are TGTGCCAGCAGTGAATTAATGAATTCACCCCTCCACTTT. As protein: CASSELMNSPLHF. The gene calls are TRBV25-1 and TRBJ1-6; D gene unclear. The CDR3 is 13 residues long. V was shortened by 1 base and J by 7 bases, with 5 bases between the two germline ends. CDR1 is MGHDK, CDR2 SYGVNS, per germline.

V gene TRBV18 combines with J gene TRBJ2-7; 8 nucleotides match TRBD2. Trimming at V came to 6 bases and at J to 5 bases, leaving 9 bases not matched to a gene. Germline V CDR1 and CDR2: KGHSH, LQKENI. This CDR3 is built from 14 residues. CDR3 sequence: CASSVGRGDHEQYV. CDR3 coding DNA: TGTGCCAGCTCCGTGGGGCGGGGGGACCACGAGCAGTACGTC.

The gene calls are TRBV4-1 and TRBJ2-1, with no clear D. V was pared by 1 base and J by 5 bases, with 15 bases between. CDR1 MGHRA and CDR2 YSYEKL come from the germline V gene. This CDR3 comprises 16 residues. CDR3 sequence reads: CASSQVGMGYDNEQFF. CDR3 in DNA: TGCGCCAGCAGCCAAGTTGGGATGGGCTACGACAATGAGCAGTTCTTC.

The chain couples TRBV6-5 to TRBJ1-5, with no clear D. V gave up 5 bases and J gave up 1 base, with 6 bases separating them. Germline assignment: CDR1 MNHEY and CDR2 SVGAGI. The CDR3 loop spans 13 amino acids. DNA for the CDR3: TGTGCCAGCAGTCCCATAAGCAATCAGCCCCAGCATTTT. Amino acids: CASSPISNQPQHF.

For the CDR3, the DNA is TGCGCCAGCAGCCAAGACAGGGTGGGCAATCAGCCCCAGCATTTT. It codes for CASSQDRVGNQPQHF. The chain joins TRBV4-1 to TRBJ1-5, with D possibly being TRBD1 (5 bases). Germline CDR1 is MGHRA and CDR2 is YSYEKL. V shed 0 bases and J shed 2 bases, with 8 bases lying between them. The CDR3 covers 15 residues.

The V and J genes are TRBV25-1 and TRBJ1-6, with a tentative D call TRBD1 (5 bases). Trimming cost V 0 bases and J 7 bases, with 10 bases left between them. CDR3 length: 15 amino acids. Germline V lookup: CDR1 MGHDK, CDR2 SYGVNS. This chain's CDR3 is CASSEYAGINSPLHF. The CDR3 DNA reads TGTGCCAGCAGTGAATACGCAGGGATCAATTCACCCCTCCACTTT.

This chain joins TRBV6-5 and TRBJ1-1; TRBD1 agrees at 7 bases. The germline CDR1 and CDR2 sequences are MNHEY and SVGAGI. The CDR3 contains 13 residues. V lost 8 bases, J lost 4 bases, and 7 bases stayed unmatched. DNA for the CDR3: TGTGCCAGCTATGTGAGGGGGCGCACTGAAGCTTTCTTT. It codes for CASYVRGRTEAFF.

The V call is TRBV11-2, the J call TRBJ2-2; the D is unclear. CDR1 and CDR2 from the germline V gene are SGHAT and FQNNGV. CDR3 length: 13 amino acids. V lost 5 bases to trimming and J lost 6 bases, with 10 bases between them. CDR3 region: CASSSRMSGELFF. The CDR3 DNA follows: TGTGCCAGCAGCAGCCGAATGTCCGGGGAGCTGTTTTTT. The full variable domain, in which reference TRBV11-2 and TRBJ2-2 provide the parts outside the CDR3, is EAGVAQSPRYKIIEKRQSVAFWCNPISGHATLYWYQQILGQGPKLLIQFQNNGVVDDSQLPKDRFSAERLKGVDSTLKIQPAKLEDSAVYLCASSSRMSGELFFGEGSRLTVL.

V is TRBV19 and J is TRBJ1-6; D is unresolved. The length of the CDR3 is 16 residues. V was trimmed by 5 bases and J by 6 bases, leaving 17 bases between them. Per germline, CDR1 LNHDA and CDR2 SQIVND (reference sequence). The CDR3 nucleotides read TGTGCCAGTAGTCGTTGGTTTTGGATGACTAATTCACCCCTCCACTTT. This translates into CASSRWFWMTNSPLHF.

The chain has TRBV30 and TRBJ2-3, with 10 bases that match TRBD1. This CDR3 is built from 20 residues. Unmatched junction bases numbered 17, after V lost 2 bases and J lost 0 bases. CDR1 is GTSNPN and CDR2 is SVGIG in the germline V gene (reference sequence). As DNA, the CDR3 is TGTGCCTGGAGTACTGGGACAGGGGTTAGGTCCCTAACTAGCACAGATACGCAGTATTTT. This codes for CAWSTGTGVRSLTSTDTQYF.

This sequence joins TRBV5-1 and TRBJ2-5, with 8 bases lining up with TRBD1. This CDR3 region has 15 residues. Germline CDR1 reads SGHRS; CDR2 reads YFSETQ. V lost 4 bases and J lost 5; bases outside the gene matches: 10. The CDR3 DNA sequence: TGCGCCAGCAGCGTTGACAGGGGACATGGGGAGACCCAGTACTTC. It codes for CASSVDRGHGETQYF.

This clone was found a few times. The rearrangement uses TRBV9 and TRBJ1-6; tentative D call: TRBD1 (5 bases). CDR3 length: 14 amino acids. Per germline, CDR1 SGDLS and CDR2 YYNGEE. Trimming removed 4 bases from V and 10 bases from J, with 15 bases in between. The DNA of the CDR3 is TGTGCCAGCAGCTCCGGGGTAGGGGAATCACCCCTCCACTTT. As protein: CASSSGVGESPLHF.

The chain recombines TRBV5-5 with TRBJ1-1; no clear D. CDR1 is SGHKS and CDR2 is YYEKEE in the germline V gene (reference sequence). V lost 4 bases and J lost 1, with 11 bases in between. This CDR3 comprises 14 residues. The CDR3, as DNA: TGTGCCAGCAGCCCCGGGCCCCGGAACACTGAAGCTTTCTTT. It is translated as CASSPGPRNTEAFF. The full variable domain, in which reference TRBV5-5 and TRBJ1-1 provide the parts outside the CDR3, is DAGVTQSPTHLIKTRGQQVTLRCSPISGHKSVSWYQQVLGQGPQFIFQYYEKEERGRGNFPDRFSARQFPNYSSELNVNALLLGDSALYLCASSPGPRNTEAFFGQGTRLTVV.

Here the CDR3 DNA reads TGTGCCACCAGCCGGACATATGCAACTAATGAAAAACTGTTTTTT. Translating it yields CATSRTYATNEKLFF. The gene calls are TRBV15 and TRBJ1-4; TRBD1 might be the D (5 bases). The CDR3 is made up of 15 amino acids. The germline V and J ends were trimmed by 5 bases and 0 bases, with 10 bases remaining between them. Germline lookup yields CDR1 LNHNV and CDR2 YYDKDF (reference sequence). The full variable domain, its missing parts supplied by reference TRBV15 and TRBJ1-4, is DAMVIQNPRYQVTQFGKPVTLSCSQTLNHNVMYWYQQKSSQAPKLLFHYYDKDFNNEADTPDNFQSRRPNTSFCFLDIRSPGLGDTAMYLCATSRTYATNEKLFFGSGTQLSVL.

The chain couples TRBV7-8 to TRBJ1-6, with a tentative D call TRBD1 (6 bases). The V gene lost 1 base and the J gene lost 9 bases, with 16 bases spanning the gap. Germline assignment: CDR1 SGHVS and CDR2 FQNEAQ. The CDR3 contains 16 residues. Here the CDR3 reads CASSLVATGAGSPLHF. As DNA, the CDR3 is TGTGCCAGCAGCTTAGTGGCAACGGGGGCAGGTTCACCCCTCCACTTT.

J is TRBJ1-5 and V is TRBV6-1; no reliable D call. CDR1 and CDR2 from the germline V gene are MNHNS and SASEGT. The CDR3 extends over 14 amino acids. The V end was cut by 2 bases, the J end by 1 base, with 6 bases between. The CDR3 is CASSENTSNQPQHF. The CDR3 coding sequence is TGTGCCAGCAGTGAAAACACAAGCAATCAGCCCCAGCATTTT.

The rearrangement joins TRBV6-1 to TRBJ2-3; 13 positions agree with TRBD2. J was trimmed by 11 bases and V by 4 bases; bases with no gene match: 15. The germline gives CDR1 MNHNS, CDR2 SASEGT. There are 17 residues in the CDR3. CDR3 DNA sequence: TGTGCCAGCAGTGCCGGACTAGCGGGGGCTAACCGGATAGGGCAGTATTTT. This codes for CASSAGLAGANRIGQYF.

This chain uses TRBV4-2 with TRBJ1-6; 8 bases agree with TRBD1. Germline V lookup: CDR1 LGHNA, CDR2 YNFKEQ. The CDR3 covers 16 residues. J was trimmed by 7 bases and V by 1 base; bases with no gene match: 6. The DNA of the CDR3 is TGTGCCAGCAGCCAAGCCGGACAGGGCACAAATTCACCCCTCCACTTT. This encodes CASSQAGQGTNSPLHF.

V usage is TRBV30 and J usage is TRBJ1-4; possibly TRBD1 for D (5 bases). V lost 2 bases, J lost 6 bases, and 16 bases lay in between. The CDR3 runs 15 residues. The germline V gene has CDR1 GTSNPN and CDR2 SVGIG (reference sequence). CDR3 bases: TGTGCCTGGAGTTACGCGGGGGTGGGGGATGAAAAACTGTTTTTT. This gives the protein CAWSYAGVGDEKLFF.

This clone appeared a single time. The CDR3 DNA follows: TGTGCCAGCAGCTCTAGCGGGGGGGCCTCAGATACGCAGTATTTT. Translation gives CASSSSGGASDTQYF. The V call is TRBV9, the J call TRBJ2-3; 12 bases are a match to TRBD2. Unmatched junction bases numbered 4, after V lost 4 bases and J lost 4 bases. Germline V gene data show CDR1 as SGDLS and CDR2 as YYNGEE. This CDR3 has 15 residues. Drawing the rest from reference TRBV9 and TRBJ2-3, the complete variable domain is DSGVTQTPKHLITATGQRVTLRCSPRSGDLSVYWYQQSLDQGLQFLIQYYNGEERAKGNILERFSAQQFPDLHSELNLSSLELGDSALYFCASSSSGGASDTQYFGPGTRLTVL.

V and J are TRBV19 and TRBJ1-5; the match to TRBD1 covers 11 bases. V was pared by 6 bases and J by 2 bases, with 3 bases of the junction left unmatched. Germline loops: CDR1 LNHDA, CDR2 SQIVND (reference sequence). The length of the CDR3 is 15 residues. CDR3 region: CASSGTGGGNQPQHF. CDR3 DNA: TGTGCCAGTAGCGGGACAGGGGGAGGCAATCAGCCCCAGCATTTT.